This TCR beta chain was recorded in a study of low-dose radiotherapy and immunotherapy resistance in tumors. The overall study: Each patient was administered nivolumab intravenously at 240 mg, which was a flat dose, every two weeks, along with intravenous ipilimumab at 1 mg/kg every six weeks.

In this sample, this clonotype turned up many times. J was trimmed by 1 base and V by 1 base; bases with no gene match: 5. CDR1 is SGHDN, CDR2 FVKESK, per germline. The CDR3 is 17 residues long. TRAV- and TRBV-specific primers, spanning alpha and beta chains, primed first-strand cDNA. TCR amplification ran roughly 20 PCR cycles using constant-region and V-primer adapter primers. In TCRdb, the reads were re-called with MiXCR into one record per CDR3 protein. The table includes roughly 54,000 distinct CDR3 sequences, approximately 26% detected once. Time point defined: before trial treatment. Patients deemed eligible presented with advanced solid tumors lacking tumor-infiltrating lymphocytes.

The sample here was PBMCs, taken before treatment. The chain combines TRBV14 with TRBJ2-3, with 10 bases aligning to TRBD2. This TCR was recovered from a male donor with prostate cancer. The CDR3 here is CASSQGLGLAGTDTQYF. The CDR3 nucleotides are TGTGCCAGCAGCCAAGGTTTAGGACTAGCGGGCACAGATACGCAGTATTTT.